Below, 32 T cell receptor beta chains from the same sample are listed, as sequenced in a study of early T cells in non-severe SARS-CoV-2 infection. TCRdb recomputed calls from the 5' RACE reads with MiXCR, one row per CDR3 protein. Of 25,000 to 30,000 distinct CDR3 sequences detected, around 4% appear once; the ten largest clones hold 11%. Sequencing input: whole blood. These TCRs come from an adult who was a healthcare worker with PCR-confirmed SARS-CoV-2 infection or an uninfected control (not recorded which).

This clonotype showed up many times. The chain recombines TRBV12-5 with TRBJ2-2; 8 nucleotides line up with TRBD2. Germline-derived CDR1 and CDR2 are LGHNT and FRNRAP. This CDR3 region has 14 residues. The V gene end was trimmed by 4 bases and the J gene end by 4 bases; junction bases not matched to a gene: 2. The chain's CDR3 is CASGSSGRTGELFF. The CDR3 DNA is TGTGCTAGTGGTTCTAGCGGGCGCACCGGGGAGCTGTTTTTT.

Many counts were recorded for this clonotype. The rearrangement uses TRBV12-5 and TRBJ2-1; 14 bases align to TRBD2. J gave up 9 bases and V 0 bases, and 7 bases lay outside the gene matches. CDR1 and CDR2 from the germline V gene are LGHNT and FRNRAP. The CDR3 totals 17 residues. The CDR3 coding sequence is TGTGCTAGTGGTTTGGTACTGCCGACTAGCGGGAGGGGTGAGCAGTTCTTC. Translating gives CASGLVLPTSGRGEQFF.

This clonotype is categorized as medium-sized. The chain links TRBV28 to TRBJ2-3; no reliable D call. V shed 1 base and J shed 0 bases, with 5 bases lying between them. The CDR3 is 14 residues long. Germline V gene data show CDR1 as MDHEN and CDR2 as SYDVKM. CDR3 sequence reads: CASSLSASTDTQYF. CDR3 nucleotide sequence: TGTGCCAGCAGTTTATCGGCCAGCACAGATACGCAGTATTTT.

This clonotype was detected many times. This rearrangement joins TRBV7-6 to TRBJ2-3, with 7 bases that match TRBD2. CDR3 length: 14 amino acids. CDR1 is SGHVS and CDR2 is FNYEAQ in the germline V gene. Losses at the gene ends were 4 bases for V and 6 bases for J; bases not matched to a gene: 7. The CDR3 nucleotides read TGTGCCAGCAGCTCGAGGACTAGTGGCGATACGCAGTATTTT. It translates to CASSSRTSGDTQYF.

This clonotype came up many times. This chain links TRBV29-1 with TRBJ2-1; the match to TRBD2 covers 9 bases. This CDR3 spans 15 amino acids. Germline trimming cut 4 bases from V and 6 bases from J; bases unmatched to any gene: 10. Germline V lookup: CDR1 SQVTM, CDR2 ANQGSEA. The CDR3 region is CSVGPSEREANEQFF. CDR3 bases: TGCAGCGTTGGTCCCTCGGAGCGGGAGGCCAATGAGCAGTTCTTC.

As for this clonotype: A much larger clone lies one base from this, so it may be a read error. This chain joins TRBV19 and TRBJ2-2, with TRBD2 as a possible D gene (6 bases). Germline CDR1 is LNHDA and CDR2 is SQIVND (reference sequence). The CDR3 sequence is 15 residues long. The CDR3 loop is CASRFGGPNTGELSF. CDR3 nucleotide sequence: TGTGCCAGTAGATTCGGAGGGCCAAACACCGGGGAGCTGTCTTTT.

The gene calls are TRBV10-3 and TRBJ1-1; TRBD1 matches 12 bases. Germline CDR1 reads ENHRY; CDR2 reads SYGVKD. The CDR3 is made up of 14 amino acids. The trim removed 6 bases at V and 6 bases at J, leaving 5 bases unmatched. This CDR3 is CAIRGTGGFAEAFF. The DNA of the CDR3 is TGTGCCATCAGGGGGACAGGGGGCTTTGCTGAAGCTTTCTTT.

The CDR3 region has the DNA TGCAGTGCTCCCGTCGGGCAGGGCCAGACCTACGAGCAGTACTTC. This translates into CSAPVGQGQTYEQYF. V and J are TRBV20-1 and TRBJ2-7; possible D gene TRBD1, 5 bases. The ends were cut back, 5 bases at V and 2 bases at J, with 19 bases in the middle. The CDR3 covers 15 residues. The germline V gene encodes CDR1 DFQATT and CDR2 SNEGSKA (reference sequence).

This clonotype has a count of ten or more. The V gene is TRBV7-9, the J gene TRBJ2-3, with TRBD2 matching over 10 bases. CDR1 SEHNR and CDR2 FQNEAQ come from the germline V gene (reference sequence). This CDR3 is built from 17 residues. The ends lost 5 bases at V and 0 bases at J; junction bases unmatched: 8. CDR3 sequence reads: CASSRTRTSGSTDTQYF. The CDR3 nucleotides are TGTGCCAGCAGCCGAACACGGACTAGCGGTAGCACAGATACGCAGTATTTT.

This clonotype was observed at least ten times. The chain has TRBV7-2 and TRBJ2-5; TRBD1 matches 11 bases. The CDR3 totals 14 residues. The V segment lost 4 bases and the J segment 2 bases; nucleotides outside the gene matches: 0. CDR1 and CDR2 from the germline V gene are SGHTA and FQGNSA. The CDR3 region has the DNA TGTGCCAGCAGCTGGGACAGGGGGCAAGAGACCCAGTACTTC. It encodes CASSWDRGQETQYF.

This chain uses TRBV7-2 with TRBJ2-2; no firm D call. CDR1 and CDR2 from the germline V gene are SGHTA and FQGNSA. V gave up 5 bases and J gave up 0 bases, with 13 bases separating them. This CDR3 is 16 amino acids long. The CDR3 spells CASSRTTPTNTGELFF. DNA of the CDR3: TGTGCCAGCAGCCGAACTACGCCGACGAACACCGGGGAGCTGTTTTTT.

This clonotype was picked up many times. V is TRBV21-1 and J is TRBJ2-1; the DNA was not used to check the table's D call, TRBD1. TRBV21-1 is assigned pseudogene status. This CDR3 is built from 16 residues. CDR3 loop: CASSPRRDSSYNEQFF. CDR3 in DNA: TGTGCCAGCAGCCCAAGGCGGGACAGTTCCTACAATGAGCAGTTCTTC.

On this clonotype itself: A much larger clone lies one base from this, so it may be a read error. The J gene is TRBJ2-7, the V gene TRBV18; 12 nucleotides match TRBD2. V gave up 3 bases and J gave up 2 bases; unmatched junction bases: 8. CDR1 is KGHSH and CDR2 is LQKENI in the germline V gene. The CDR3 has 17 residues. The CDR3 reads CASSPRLAGAYTYEQYF. CDR3 bases: TGTGCCAGCTCACCGCGACTAGCGGGAGCCTATACCTACGAGCAGTACTTC.

This clonotype was seen ten or more times. CDR3 sequence reads: CASSFPGTSGNPQQYF. As DNA, the CDR3 is TGTGCCAGCAGTTTTCCAGGGACTAGCGGGAACCCTCAACAGTACTTC. The chain couples TRBV28 to TRBJ2-7, with 13 positions matching TRBD2. V gave up 3 bases and J gave up 10 bases; unmatched junction bases: 12. Germline CDR1 MDHEN, CDR2 SYDVKM. CDR3 length: 16 residues. Drawing the rest from reference TRBV28 and TRBJ2-7, the complete variable domain is DVKVTQSSRYLVKRTGEKVFLECVQDMDHENMFWYRQDPGLGLRLIYFSYDVKMKEKGDIPEGYSVSREKKERFSLILESASTNQTSMYLCASSFPGTSGNPQQYFGPGTRLTVT.

Ten or more counts support this clonotype. The rearrangement uses TRBV5-1 and TRBJ2-3; D may match TRBD1 or TRBD2 (5 bases each). The CDR3 spans 18 residues. Trimming cost V 4 bases and J 2 bases, with 23 bases left between them. Germline lookup yields CDR1 SGHRS and CDR2 YFSETQ. The CDR3, as DNA: TGCGCCAGCAGCCTCGGACCGCGAGGGGAGATGTTCACAGATACGCAGTATTTT. Encoded protein: CASSLGPRGEMFTDTQYF.

In this sample, this clonotype turned up many times. This chain links TRBV12-3 or TRBV12-4 with TRBJ2-3; TRBD2 matches at 9 bases. The CDR3 is 12 amino acids. Trimming at V came to 11 bases and at J to 2 bases, leaving 2 bases not matched to a gene. The CDR3, as DNA: TGTGCCGCGGGAGGGAACACAGATACGCAGTATTTT. It translates to CAAGGNTDTQYF.

This clonotype was seen many times. The chain joins TRBV7-2 to TRBJ2-1; TRBD2 matches at 9 bases. Germline V gene data show CDR1 as SGHTA and CDR2 as FQGNSA. This CDR3 contains 14 residues. Trimming removed 5 bases from V and 10 bases from J; junction bases left unmatched: 9. The CDR3 DNA is TGTGCCAGCAGCGATAGCGGGAGTTTTGGAGAGCAGTTCTTC. Translated, it gives CASSDSGSFGEQFF.

A remark on this clonotype: A read error may be the cause here, since a much bigger clone is one base away. The chain uses TRBV6-5 and TRBJ2-6; unclear D gene. This CDR3 has 15 amino acids. Germline V lookup: CDR1 MNHEY, CDR2 SVGAGI. Trimming took 6 bases from V and 2 from J, leaving 11 bases between them. Here the CDR3 DNA reads TGTGCCAGCAGAGAATATTCGACTGGGGCCAACGTCCTGACTTTC. This encodes CASREYSTGANVLTF.

This clonotype occurred many times. The chain recombines TRBV11-2 with TRBJ2-7; maybe TRBD2 (5 bases). CDR1 is SGHAT, CDR2 FQNNGV, per germline. Trimming stripped 5 bases from V and 4 bases from J, with 21 bases between. The CDR3 runs 16 residues. The CDR3 DNA is TGTGCCAGCAGCCCTATAGCCTACAGCGGACCTTACGAGCAGTACTTC. Its translation is CASSPIAYSGPYEQYF.

This clonotype was detected ten times or more. CDR3 nucleotides: TGTGCCAGTAGTCCTCCCGGGTGGGCGGGGATATCGAACACCGGGGAGCTGTTTTTT. Translation: CASSPPGWAGISNTGELFF. V usage is TRBV19 and J usage is TRBJ2-2; D possibly corresponds to TRBD2 (6 bases). CDR3 size: 19 residues. The V end lost 5 bases, the J end lost 0 bases, and 22 bases lay between the germline ends. Germline CDR1 is LNHDA and CDR2 is SQIVND (reference sequence).

In its sample, this clonotype was seen many times. This sequence joins TRBV18 and TRBJ1-6, with a possible D match to TRBD1 (5 bases). CDR3 length: 15 residues. Per the germline V gene, CDR1 is KGHSH and CDR2 is LQKENI. Trimming stripped 3 bases from V and 6 bases from J, with 12 bases between. DNA for the CDR3: TGTGCCAGCTCACCCTCGACAGAAGCTAATTCACCCCTCCACTTT. Its translation: CASSPSTEANSPLHF.

V and J are TRBV9 and TRBJ2-7; D remains unclear. The CDR3 is 14 amino acids. V dropped 0 bases and J dropped 0 bases, with 7 bases sitting between them. In germline, CDR1 is SGDLS, CDR2 YYNGEE. The CDR3 reads CASSVAAGSYEQYF. In nucleotides, the CDR3 is TGTGCCAGCAGCGTAGCGGCTGGCTCCTACGAGCAGTACTTC.

This clonotype has ten or more counts. V usage is TRBV28 and J usage is TRBJ1-1; perhaps TRBD1 as D (5 bases). With 2 bases removed from V and 5 bases from J, the gap between germline ends came to 12 bases. This CDR3 is built from 14 residues. Germline-derived CDR1 and CDR2 are MDHEN and SYDVKM. The CDR3 DNA reads as TGTGCCAGCAGTTTAGTTCAGGGAGGGACTGAAGCTTTCTTT. As protein: CASSLVQGGTEAFF. Full variable domain (remainder filled in from reference TRBV28 and TRBJ1-1): DVKVTQSSRYLVKRTGEKVFLECVQDMDHENMFWYRQDPGLGLRLIYFSYDVKMKEKGDIPEGYSVSREKKERFSLILESASTNQTSMYLCASSLVQGGTEAFFGQGTRLTVV.

This clonotype was seen repeatedly, ten times or more. CDR3 residues: CASSSGLAGGVETQYF. CDR3 coding DNA: TGTGCCAGCAGCTCGGGACTAGCGGGAGGGGTAGAGACCCAGTACTTC. The V and J genes are TRBV7-2 and TRBJ2-5; 16 nucleotides align to TRBD2. This CDR3 contains 16 residues. From germline, CDR1 is SGHTA and CDR2 FQGNSA. Trimming removed 4 bases from V and 4 bases from J; junction bases left unmatched: 3.

This clonotype has ten or more counts. The rearrangement uses TRBV3-1 and TRBJ1-5; tentative D call: TRBD1 (5 bases). The CDR3 totals 14 residues. The V gene lost 4 bases and the J gene lost 7 bases, with 14 bases spanning the gap. Germline V gives CDR1 LGHDT, CDR2 YNNKEL (reference sequence). This CDR3 is CASSLQGGGQPQHF. CDR3 DNA: TGTGCCAGCAGCCTCCAGGGTGGCGGACAGCCCCAGCATTTT.

The sample holds many counts of this clonotype. This sequence joins TRBV30 and TRBJ2-7; 7 nucleotides line up with TRBD1. The CDR3 runs 10 residues. V was pared by 4 bases and J by 6 bases, with 0 bases of the junction left unmatched. Germline assignment: CDR1 GTSNPN and CDR2 SVGIG (reference sequence). This CDR3 reads CAWTGGEQYV. The CDR3 DNA is TGTGCCTGGACAGGGGGCGAGCAGTACGTC.

This clonotype was seen repeatedly, ten times or more. The chain is built from TRBV6-6 and TRBJ2-7; TRBD2 agrees at 7 bases. The V and J ends lost 5 bases and 1 base, in that order; junction bases with no gene match: 5. The CDR3 consists of 14 residues. The V gene's germline CDR1 is MNHNY and CDR2 SVGAGI (reference sequence). The CDR3 sequence: CASSQASGSYEQYF. CDR3 sequence (DNA): TGTGCCAGCAGTCAAGCTAGCGGATCCTACGAGCAGTACTTC.

Ten or more counts support this clonotype. The genes are TRBV28 and TRBJ2-2; tentative D call: TRBD2 (5 bases). V was clipped by 2 bases and J by 0 bases, with 19 bases between them. CDR1 and CDR2 from the germline V gene are MDHEN and SYDVKM. CDR3 length: 19 residues. The chain's CDR3 is CASSLGRVSTEANTGELFF. The CDR3 DNA is TGTGCCAGCAGTTTAGGGAGAGTATCCACCGAAGCGAACACCGGGGAGCTGTTTTTT.

The sample holds many counts of this clonotype. The V and J genes are TRBV5-5 and TRBJ1-1, with TRBD1 identical over 8 bases. Germline V gene data show CDR1 as SGHKS and CDR2 as YYEKEE (reference sequence). CDR3 length: 14 residues. Germline trimming cut 6 bases from V and 1 base from J; bases unmatched to any gene: 5. The CDR3 reads CASNGTGANTEAFF. For the CDR3, the DNA is TGTGCCAGCAACGGGACAGGAGCGAACACTGAAGCTTTCTTT. Filled out from reference TRBV5-5 and TRBJ1-1, the complete variable domain reads DAGVTQSPTHLIKTRGQQVTLRCSPISGHKSVSWYQQVLGQGPQFIFQYYEKEERGRGNFPDRFSARQFPNYSSELNVNALLLGDSALYLCASNGTGANTEAFFGQGTRLTVV.

This clonotype was found a few times. The gene calls are TRBV2 and TRBJ1-5; 12 nucleotides match TRBD1. CDR3 length equals 15 residues. Germline loops: CDR1 SNHLY, CDR2 FYNNEI. J gave up 6 bases and V 5 bases, and 5 bases lay outside the gene matches. The chain's CDR3 is CASSPGTGGGQPQHF. The CDR3 DNA is TGTGCCAGCAGTCCCGGGACAGGGGGCGGTCAGCCCCAGCATTTT.

This clonotype showed up many times. The rearrangement joins TRBV6-6 to TRBJ2-7, with TRBD2 identical over 7 bases. V shed 6 bases, J shed 0 bases, and the junction held 14 bases outside the gene matches. CDR1 is MNHNY and CDR2 is SVGAGI in the germline V gene (reference sequence). The CDR3 sequence is 17 residues long. The CDR3 protein is CASRPDRGTKFSYEQYV. CDR3 in DNA: TGTGCCAGCAGACCAGACCGCGGGACTAAATTCTCCTACGAGCAGTACGTC.

This clonotype was observed at least ten times. The rearrangement links TRBV5-4 to TRBJ1-1; D ambiguous. The germline V and J ends were trimmed by 0 bases and 0 bases, with 12 bases remaining between them. Per germline, CDR1 SGHNT and CDR2 YYREEE (reference sequence). The CDR3 consists of 16 residues. The chain's CDR3 is CASSLGFEAMNTEAFF. In DNA form, the CDR3 reads TGTGCCAGCAGCTTGGGTTTTGAGGCCATGAACACTGAAGCTTTCTTT.